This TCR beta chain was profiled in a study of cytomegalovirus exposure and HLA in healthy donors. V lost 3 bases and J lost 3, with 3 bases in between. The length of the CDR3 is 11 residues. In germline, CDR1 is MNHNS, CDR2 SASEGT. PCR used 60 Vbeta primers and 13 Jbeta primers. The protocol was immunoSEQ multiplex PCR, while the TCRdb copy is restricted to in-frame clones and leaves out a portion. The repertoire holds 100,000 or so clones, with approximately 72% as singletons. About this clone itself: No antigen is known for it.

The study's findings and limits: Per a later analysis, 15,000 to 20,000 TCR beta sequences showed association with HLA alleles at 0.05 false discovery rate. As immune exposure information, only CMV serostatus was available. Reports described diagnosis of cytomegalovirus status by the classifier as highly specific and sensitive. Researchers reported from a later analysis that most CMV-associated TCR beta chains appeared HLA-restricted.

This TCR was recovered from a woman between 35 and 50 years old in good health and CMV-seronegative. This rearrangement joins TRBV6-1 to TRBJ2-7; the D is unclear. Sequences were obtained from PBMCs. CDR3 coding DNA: TGTGCCAGCAGTGACATCTACGAGCAGTACTTC. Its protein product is CASSDIYEQYF.